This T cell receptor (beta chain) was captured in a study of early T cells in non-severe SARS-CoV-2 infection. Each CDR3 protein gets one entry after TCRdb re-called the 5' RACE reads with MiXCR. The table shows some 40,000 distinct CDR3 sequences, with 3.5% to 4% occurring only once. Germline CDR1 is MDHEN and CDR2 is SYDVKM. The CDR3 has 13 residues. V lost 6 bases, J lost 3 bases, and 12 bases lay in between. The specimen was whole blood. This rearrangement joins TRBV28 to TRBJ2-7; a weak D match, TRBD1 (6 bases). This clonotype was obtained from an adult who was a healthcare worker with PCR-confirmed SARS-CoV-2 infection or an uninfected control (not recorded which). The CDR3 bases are TGTGCCAGCAGACCACAGGGTTTCTACGAGCAGTACTTC. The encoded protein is CASRPQGFYEQYF.